This TCR beta chain was observed in a study of CD8+CD57+ T cells in acquired aplastic anemia. The wider study: DNA from sorted CD4+ and CD8+ cells averaged roughly 3.2 ug. Notes on the study in general: Significance was not reached for CD8+ Simpson's diversity between patients and controls. Patients and controls had in common approximately 29 CD8+ CDR3 sequences.

Researchers used genomic DNA as the template to profile TCR beta VDJ and CDR3. TCRdb re-analysed the reads in MiXCR, keeping a single row per CDR3 protein. The sample consists of some 280,000 distinct CDR3 sequences, 45% to 65% of them appearing once. As for this clonotype: Its matching antigen is unknown.

Per germline, CDR1 SGHKS and CDR2 YYEKEE (reference sequence). Trimming cost V 2 bases and J 5 bases, with 13 bases left between them. The CDR3 sequence is 14 residues long. The chain couples TRBV5-5 to TRBJ1-1; the D gene is possibly TRBD1 (5 bases). The sequenced sample was sorted CD4+, CD8+, or CD8+CD57+ T cells (not recorded which) from PBMCs. The TCR was taken from a human donor with severe aplastic anemia or a healthy control (not recorded which). CDR3 nucleotide sequence: TGTGCCAGCAGCTTCCTCCAGGGTGAGACTGAAGCTTTCTTT. Protein sequence: CASSFLQGETEAFF.